Reported below is one T cell receptor (beta chain). Original methodology: Estimates of nucleated cell counts were drawn from the amplification of reference gene primers. The table came from immunoSEQ multiplex PCR; TCRdb's copy has only in-frame clones and leaves some out. V, J and clone size were drawn from that table, and D and trimming were deduced from the DNA. The data hold 270,000 or so clones, with roughly 90% observed a single time. This entry is derived from a study of blood T cell repertoires in COVID-19. Looking at the study overall: Collection of acute and convalescent COVID-19 samples took place in the United States, Italy and Spain. PBMCs, B-cell-depleted T cells, or T cells were the source of the cDNA or gDNA that made up the material.

The Seattle patients, enrolled during active infection, were followed longitudinally. Sequencing used peripheral blood. The receptor was derived from a woman aged 55-69 years with COVID-19, enrolled during active disease.

Here the CDR3 reads CASSQAPGRSYEQYF. The CDR3 coding sequence is TGCGCCAGCAGCCAAGCCCCCGGTCGATCCTACGAGCAGTACTTC. J is TRBJ2-7 and V is TRBV4-3, with unresolved D. V lost 1 base, J lost 1 base, and 11 bases lay in between. The CDR3 length is 15 residues. Germline assignment: CDR1 LGHNA and CDR2 YSLEER.